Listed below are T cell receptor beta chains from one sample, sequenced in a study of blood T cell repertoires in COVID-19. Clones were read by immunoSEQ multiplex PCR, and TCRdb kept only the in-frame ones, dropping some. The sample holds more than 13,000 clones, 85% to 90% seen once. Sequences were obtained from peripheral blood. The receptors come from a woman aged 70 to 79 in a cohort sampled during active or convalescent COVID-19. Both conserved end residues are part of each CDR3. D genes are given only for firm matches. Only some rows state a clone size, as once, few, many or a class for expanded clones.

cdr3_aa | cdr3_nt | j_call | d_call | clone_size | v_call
CASREVDYGYTF | TGTGCCAGCAGAGAGGTTGACTATGGCTACACCTTC | TRBJ1-2 | - | - | TRBV28
CATSATGSTEAFF | TGTGCCACCAGCGCGACAGGGTCCACTGAAGCTTTCTTT | TRBJ1-1 | TRBD1 | - | TRBV15
CASSIRGFLDEQYF | TGTGCCAGTAGTATTCGGGGATTCTTGGACGAGCAGTACTTC | TRBJ2-7 | - | - | TRBV19
CASRTGTGLNTEAFF | TGTGCCAGCAGGACAGGGACAGGGTTAAACACTGAAGCTTTCTTT | TRBJ1-1 | TRBD1 | - | TRBV6-5
CAISRTSGGSGYGTDTQYF | TGTGCCATCAGTAGGACTAGCGGGGGATCTGGATATGGCACAGATACGCAGTATTTT | TRBJ2-3 | TRBD2 | - | TRBV10-3
CASSYRDSPPASGELFF | TGTGCCAGTAGTTACCGGGACTCTCCTCCCGCATCCGGGGAGCTGTTTTTT | TRBJ2-2 | - | - | TRBV19
CASSPTGDSHFYEQYF | TGTGCCAGCAGCCCCACCGGGGACAGCCATTTCTACGAGCAGTACTTC | TRBJ2-7 | TRBD1 | - | TRBV7-9
CASSQGPQGNYEQYF | TGCGCCAGCAGCCAAGGTCCTCAGGGAAACTACGAGCAGTACTTC | TRBJ2-7 | - | - | TRBV4-3
CASSLAVGQGVSGYTF | TGCGCCAGCAGCTTGGCCGTTGGACAGGGGGTGTCCGGCTACACCTTC | TRBJ1-2 | TRBD1 | - | TRBV5-1
CASSLRDSKNIQYF | TGTGCCAGCAGCCTCCGGGACAGCAAAAACATTCAGTACTTC | TRBJ2-4 | TRBD1 | - | TRBV6-5
CAIRAGTGLDGYTF | TGTGCCATCAGAGCCGGGACAGGGCTGGATGGCTACACCTTC | TRBJ1-2 | TRBD1 | - | TRBV10-3
CASRRTGLPSYEQYF | TGTGCCAGCAGGAGGACAGGCCTGCCTTCCTACGAGCAGTACTTC | TRBJ2-7 | TRBD1 | - | TRBV28
CASSMDRLYGYTF | TGTGCCAGTAGTATGGACAGACTTTATGGCTACACCTTC | TRBJ1-2 | - | once | TRBV19
CASSPQLGRGATDTQYF | TGTGCCAGCAGCCCCCAGCTTGGGCGGGGGGCCACAGATACGCAGTATTTT | TRBJ2-3 | TRBD2 | once | TRBV14
CATSDTSGGTEAFF | TGTGCCACCAGTGATACCTCAGGGGGAACTGAAGCTTTCTTT | TRBJ1-1 | TRBD1 | - | TRBV24-1